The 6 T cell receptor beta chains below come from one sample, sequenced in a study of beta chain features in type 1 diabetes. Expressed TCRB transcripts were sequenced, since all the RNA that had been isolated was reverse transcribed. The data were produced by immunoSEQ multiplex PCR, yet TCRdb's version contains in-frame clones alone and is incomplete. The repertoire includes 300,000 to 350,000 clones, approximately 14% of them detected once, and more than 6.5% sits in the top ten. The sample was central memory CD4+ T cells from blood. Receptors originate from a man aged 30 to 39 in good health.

CDR3 in DNA: TGCGCCAGCAGCTTAGTACTAGCGGGGAACTACGAGCAGTACTTC. Amino acid sequence: CASSLVLAGNYEQYF. V is TRBV5-1 and J is TRBJ2-7; 10 bases are a match to TRBD2. The CDR3 runs 15 residues. Germline V CDR1 and CDR2: SGHRS, YFSETQ. V was clipped by 2 bases and J by 3 bases; unmatched bases: 5.

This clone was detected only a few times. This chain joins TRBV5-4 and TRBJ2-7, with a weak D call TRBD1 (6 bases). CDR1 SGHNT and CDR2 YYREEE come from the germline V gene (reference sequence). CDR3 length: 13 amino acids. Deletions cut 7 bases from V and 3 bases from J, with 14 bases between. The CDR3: CASANAGDYEQYF. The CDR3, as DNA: TGTGCCAGCGCCAATGCAGGGGACTACGAGCAGTACTTC.

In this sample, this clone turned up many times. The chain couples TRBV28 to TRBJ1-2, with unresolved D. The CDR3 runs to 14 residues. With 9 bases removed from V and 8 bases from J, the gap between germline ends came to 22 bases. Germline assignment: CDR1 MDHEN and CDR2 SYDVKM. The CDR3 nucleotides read TGTGCCAGTTTGGAACGGTTTCGGTATAGCGGCTACACCTTC. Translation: CASLERFRYSGYTF.

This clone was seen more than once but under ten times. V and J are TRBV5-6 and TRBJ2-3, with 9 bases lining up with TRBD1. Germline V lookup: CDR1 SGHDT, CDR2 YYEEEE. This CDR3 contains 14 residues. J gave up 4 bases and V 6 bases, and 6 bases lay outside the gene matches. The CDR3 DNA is TGTGCCAGCAACACCGACAGGGGGGCAGATACGCAGTATTTT. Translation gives CASNTDRGADTQYF.

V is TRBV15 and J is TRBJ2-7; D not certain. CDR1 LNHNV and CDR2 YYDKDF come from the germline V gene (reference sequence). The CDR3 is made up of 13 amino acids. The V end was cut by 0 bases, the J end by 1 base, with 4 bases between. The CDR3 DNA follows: TGTGCCACCAGCAGAGAGGTTTCCTACGAGCAGTACTTC. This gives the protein CATSREVSYEQYF.

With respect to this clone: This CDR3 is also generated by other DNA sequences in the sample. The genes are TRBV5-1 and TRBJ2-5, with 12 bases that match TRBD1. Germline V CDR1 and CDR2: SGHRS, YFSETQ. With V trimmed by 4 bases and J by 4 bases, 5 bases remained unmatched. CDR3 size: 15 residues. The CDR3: CASSQGQGALETQYF. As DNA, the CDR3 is TGCGCCAGCAGCCAGGGACAGGGGGCTCTAGAGACCCAGTACTTC. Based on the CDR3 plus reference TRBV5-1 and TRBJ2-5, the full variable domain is KAGVTQTPRYLIKTRGQQVTLSCSPISGHRSVSWYQQTPGQGLQFLFEYFSETQRNKGNFPGRFSGRQFSNSRSEMNVSTLELGDSALYLCASSQGQGALETQYFGPGTRLLVL.